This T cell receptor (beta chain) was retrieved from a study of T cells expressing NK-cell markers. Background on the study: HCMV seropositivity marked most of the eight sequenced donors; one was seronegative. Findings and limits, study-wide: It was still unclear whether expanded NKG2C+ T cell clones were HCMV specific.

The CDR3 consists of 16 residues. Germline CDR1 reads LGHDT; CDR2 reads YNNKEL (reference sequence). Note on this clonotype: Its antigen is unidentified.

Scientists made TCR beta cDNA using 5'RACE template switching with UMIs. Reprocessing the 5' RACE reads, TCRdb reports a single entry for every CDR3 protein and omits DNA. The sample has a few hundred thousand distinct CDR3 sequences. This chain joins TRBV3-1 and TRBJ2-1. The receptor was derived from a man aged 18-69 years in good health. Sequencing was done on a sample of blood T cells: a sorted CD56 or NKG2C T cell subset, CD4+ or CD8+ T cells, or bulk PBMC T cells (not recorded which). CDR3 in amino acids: CASSRHRRDSYNEQFF.